This TCR beta chain appears in the sequencing data of a study of T cell responses to AZD1222 COVID-19 vaccine. Study-wide findings and caveats: Clonal diversity was possibly underestimated; the donors were predominantly white British and more often female.

Clones were sequenced by immunoSEQ multiplex PCR, and TCRdb holds only the in-frame ones, with some missing. The sample has roughly 150,000 clones, less than 95% seen once; the top ten hold roughly 6%. Concerning this clone itself: Its target is not known.

Trimming shortened V by 2 bases and J by 0 bases, and 11 bases separated the two germline ends. Germline V gene sequence: CDR1 MNHEY, CDR2 SVGAGI. There are 15 residues in the CDR3. Pooling of second doses given at about 4 or about 12 weeks was done. V is TRBV6-5 and J is TRBJ2-7; no clear D. The sample consisted of peripheral blood, taken 28 days after the second AZD1222 dose. The TCR sequence derives from an adult who received the AZD1222 COVID-19 vaccine. The CDR3 bases are TGTGCCAGCAGTTACGGGCCAGCTTTCTCCTACGAGCAGTACTTC. It yields the protein CASSYGPAFSYEQYF.